These 27 T cell receptor beta chains came from one sample sequenced in a study of control samples from healthy donors and cancer patients. The table came from immunoSEQ multiplex PCR; TCRdb's copy has only in-frame clones and leaves some out. Of 180,000 or so clones listed, just under 95% are singletons. The sample consisted of blood. Receptors were obtained from a woman between 55 and 75 years old in good health.

This clone was recorded once. This chain connects TRBV9 to TRBJ1-3, with a weak D call TRBD1 (5 bases). Germline assignment: CDR1 SGDLS and CDR2 YYNGEE. Trimming took off 0 bases at V and 2 bases at J, with 12 bases between the two ends. The CDR3 loop spans 16 amino acids. The CDR3, as DNA: TGTGCCAGCAGCGTAGCTCTCTCAGGGCCTGGAAACACCATATATTTT. Translating gives CASSVALSGPGNTIYF.

The chain joins TRBV11-2 to TRBJ2-1; 8 positions agree with TRBD2. The CDR3 runs 17 residues. The trim removed 5 bases at V and 5 bases at J, leaving 14 bases unmatched. CDR1 and CDR2 (germline): SGHAT, FQNNGV. The CDR3 DNA reads as TGTGCCAGCAGCCCACCGACGCGGGGGGTCAAACACAATGAGCAGTTCTTC. This translates into CASSPPTRGVKHNEQFF. Variable domain in full (rest from reference TRBV11-2 and TRBJ2-1): EAGVAQSPRYKIIEKRQSVAFWCNPISGHATLYWYQQILGQGPKLLIQFQNNGVVDDSQLPKDRFSAERLKGVDSTLKIQPAKLEDSAVYLCASSPPTRGVKHNEQFFGPGTRLTVL.

Of note for this clone: The identical CDR3 is also encoded by other nucleotide sequences in the sample. This chain links TRBV18 with TRBJ1-4; D not certain. CDR3 length: 14 amino acids. The V gene lost 2 bases and the J gene lost 0 bases, with 4 bases spanning the gap. Germline V gene lookup returns CDR1 KGHSH and CDR2 LQKENI. DNA of the CDR3: TGTGCCAGCTCACCAGGAGCAACTAATGAAAAACTGTTTTTT. Protein product: CASSPGATNEKLFF.

This clone has just one count. The V gene is TRBV5-1, the J gene TRBJ2-7; 10 nucleotides match TRBD1. The CDR3 is 16 residues long. V shed 3 bases and J 5 bases; nucleotides not matched to a gene: 11. Germline CDR1 and CDR2: SGHRS and YFSETQ. The chain's CDR3 is CASSSEGGQGFDEQYF. CDR3 coding DNA: TGCGCCAGCAGCTCAGAAGGGGGACAGGGGTTTGACGAGCAGTACTTC.

The chain links TRBV24-1 to TRBJ2-5; 9 nucleotides line up with TRBD1. The CDR3 is 14 residues long. The germline V gene encodes CDR1 KGHDR and CDR2 SFDVKD. V shed 5 bases, J shed 0 bases, and the junction held 0 bases outside the gene matches. This CDR3 is CATSGDRDQETQYF. DNA for the CDR3: TGTGCCACCAGTGGGGACAGGGACCAAGAGACCCAGTACTTC.

V is TRBV4-1 and J is TRBJ2-7; 8 bases are a match to TRBD1. The V gene end was trimmed by 4 bases and the J gene end by 2 bases; junction bases not matched to a gene: 7. The germline gives CDR1 MGHRA, CDR2 YSYEKL. CDR3 length equals 15 residues. CDR3 loop: CASSRSTGAAYEQYF. The CDR3 region has the DNA TGCGCCAGCAGCCGATCGACAGGGGCCGCCTACGAGCAGTACTTC.

The V and J genes are TRBV7-2 and TRBJ2-3; D perhaps matches TRBD2 (6 bases). Trimming shortened V by 2 bases and J by 9 bases, and 12 bases separated the two germline ends. This CDR3 is built from 13 residues. Germline V lookup: CDR1 SGHTA, CDR2 FQGNSA. The DNA of the CDR3 is TGTGCCAGCAGCTTACGGAGGGAAGAAACGCAGTATTTT. It is translated as CASSLRREETQYF.

The gene calls are TRBV3-1 (or the pseudogene TRBV3-2) and TRBJ1-6; D might be TRBD1 (6 bases). The CDR3 spans 14 residues. V dropped 4 bases and J dropped 4 bases, with 8 bases sitting between them. Germline-derived CDR1 and CDR2 are LGHDT and YNNKEL (reference sequence). CDR3 protein: CASSPRGYNSPLHF. The CDR3 nucleotides read TGTGCCAGCAGCCCCAGGGGTTATAATTCACCCCTCCACTTT.

V is TRBV18 and J is TRBJ1-1, with D unclear. CDR3 length: 15 residues. V lost 1 base and J lost 4, with 13 bases in between. Germline CDR1 is KGHSH and CDR2 is LQKENI. CDR3 sequence reads: CASSPRQDGGTEAFF. The CDR3 DNA is TGTGCCAGCTCACCACGCCAGGACGGAGGCACTGAAGCTTTCTTT.

The gene calls are TRBV7-9 and TRBJ1-4; 7 nucleotides line up with TRBD1. The CDR3 totals 16 residues. Looked up from germline, CDR1 is SEHNR and CDR2 is FQNEAQ (reference sequence). Trimming at V came to 4 bases and at J to 6 bases, leaving 11 bases not matched to a gene. CDR3 coding DNA: TGTGCCAGCAGCTCTATCGACAGGGAAATTTATGAAAAACTGTTTTTT. This codes for CASSSIDREIYEKLFF.

The chain has TRBV6-5 and TRBJ1-2; TRBD1 aligns across 7 bases. The ends lost 6 bases at V and 2 bases at J; junction bases unmatched: 0. This CDR3 is 12 amino acids long. The germline gives CDR1 MNHEY, CDR2 SVGAGI. CDR3 sequence: CASRQGNYGYTF. CDR3 DNA sequence: TGTGCCAGCAGACAGGGGAACTATGGCTACACCTTC.

This sequence joins TRBV19 and TRBJ1-5; D not certain. CDR1 and CDR2 (germline): LNHDA, SQIVND (reference sequence). The length of the CDR3 is 9 residues. CDR3 sequence (DNA): TGTATGATTGGTCAGCCCCAGCATTTT. It encodes CMIGQPQHF.

The V and J genes are TRBV24-1 and TRBJ2-1; TRBD1 agrees at 11 bases. Germline-derived CDR1 and CDR2 are KGHDR and SFDVKD. The V and J ends lost 3 bases and 6 bases, in that order; junction bases with no gene match: 3. The CDR3 loop spans 15 amino acids. CDR3 in amino acids: CATSDAGTGGNEQFF. The CDR3 coding sequence is TGTGCCACCAGTGATGCGGGGACAGGGGGCAATGAGCAGTTCTTC.

The chain employs TRBV6-1 and TRBJ1-6; 10 bases agree with TRBD1. CDR3 size: 18 residues. Germline CDR1 is MNHNS and CDR2 is SASEGT. V gave up 3 bases and J gave up 8 bases; unmatched junction bases: 13. The CDR3 DNA follows: TGTGCCAGCAGTGAGACGCGGACAGGGGGTTTTTATTATTCACCCCTCCACTTT. It specifies CASSETRTGGFYYSPLHF.

The V call is TRBV11-2, the J call TRBJ2-4, with a possible D match to TRBD2 (6 bases). Germline values: CDR1 SGHAT, CDR2 FQNNGV. V lost 5 bases to trimming and J lost 11 bases, with 13 bases between them. CDR3 size: 12 residues. The CDR3 nucleotides are TGTGCCAGCAGCCCCCTAGCGACCGTTCAGTACTTC. Translated: CASSPLATVQYF.

The rearrangement uses TRBV6-2 or TRBV6-3 and TRBJ1-2; D is uncertain. The CDR3 contains 14 residues. V lost 2 bases to trimming and J lost 0 bases, with 7 bases between them. Germline assignment: CDR1 MNHEY and CDR2 SVGEGT. The CDR3 loop reads CASSYEGSNYGYTF. The CDR3 region has the DNA TGTGCCAGCAGTTACGAGGGATCTAACTATGGCTACACCTTC.

The chain is built from TRBV24-1 and TRBJ2-3; TRBD2 matches at 7 bases. The length of the CDR3 is 17 residues. Germline values: CDR1 KGHDR, CDR2 SFDVKD. Germline trimming cut 0 bases from V and 2 bases from J; bases unmatched to any gene: 7. CDR3 sequence (DNA): TGTGCCACCAGTGATTTGAGGGCTAGCGGAAACACAGATACGCAGTATTTT. Translated, it gives CATSDLRASGNTDTQYF.

In nucleotides, the CDR3 is TGTGCCAGCACCGGACAGGGGGTAACCTACGAGCAGTACTTC. This sequence encodes CASTGQGVTYEQYF. This rearrangement joins TRBV7-2 to TRBJ2-7; TRBD1 aligns across 10 bases. The CDR3 totals 14 residues. Trimming at V came to 7 bases and at J to 2 bases, leaving 5 bases not matched to a gene. CDR1 and CDR2 (germline): SGHTA, FQGNSA.

The count of this clone is one. Other DNA sequences from this sample encode an identical CDR3 as well. The chain joins TRBV9 to TRBJ2-1, with no clear D. V shed 0 bases and J shed 4 bases, with 11 bases lying between them. Germline assignment: CDR1 SGDLS and CDR2 YYNGEE. CDR3 length: 15 residues. The CDR3 DNA reads as TGTGCCAGCAGCGTAGGTGCCAGTTCTTACAATGAGCAGTTCTTC. This codes for CASSVGASSYNEQFF.

The J gene is TRBJ1-6, the V gene TRBV7-2; 8 bases fit TRBD1. Germline V gene lookup returns CDR1 SGHTA and CDR2 FQGNSA. This CDR3 is built from 15 residues. The V and J ends lost 4 bases and 10 bases, in that order; junction bases with no gene match: 9. In DNA, the CDR3 is TGTGCCAGCAGCTCCAGCCAGGGGGCGGAATCACCCCTCCACTTT. This translates into CASSSSQGAESPLHF.

The V gene is TRBV5-1, the J gene TRBJ2-1; possibly TRBD1 or TRBD2 for D (6 bases each). V gave up 6 bases and J gave up 3 bases, with 19 bases separating them. The CDR3 consists of 16 residues. The germline V gene has CDR1 SGHRS and CDR2 YFSETQ. CDR3 coding DNA: TGCGCCAGCACCTTAGGAGGGGGGATGAGCTACAATGAGCAGTTCTTC. This sequence encodes CASTLGGGMSYNEQFF.

This clone was seen a single time. Different DNA sequences within this sample yield the same CDR3. The chain combines TRBV19 with TRBJ2-5, with D maybe TRBD1 (6 bases). V lost 3 bases, J lost 0 bases, and 17 bases lay in between. CDR1 is LNHDA and CDR2 is SQIVND in the germline V gene (reference sequence). The CDR3 is 17 amino acids. CDR3 in amino acids: CASSISSSGHYQETQYF. In DNA form, the CDR3 reads TGTGCCAGTAGTATTTCGTCGTCGGGACACTACCAAGAGACCCAGTACTTC.

CDR3 amino acids: CALSGTFNSPLHF. DNA for the CDR3: TGTGCGCTGTCGGGGACTTTTAATTCACCCCTCCACTTT. This chain links TRBV5-4 with TRBJ1-6; D possibly corresponds to TRBD1 (5 bases). The CDR3 consists of 13 residues. From germline, CDR1 is SGHNT and CDR2 YYREEE (reference sequence).

The chain links TRBV9 to TRBJ1-6, with no clear D. Between the trimmed V and J ends, which lost 4 bases and 6 bases, there was a span of 11 bases. The CDR3 covers 14 residues. Per germline, CDR1 SGDLS and CDR2 YYNGEE. The CDR3 is CASSLNSGNSPLHF. The CDR3 DNA follows: TGTGCCAGCAGCCTCAACAGCGGTAATTCACCCCTCCACTTT.

This sequence joins TRBV6-4 and TRBJ1-5; D gene ambiguous. Trimming removed 3 bases from V and 5 bases from J, with 8 bases in between. The CDR3 is 13 amino acids. Germline CDR1 MRHNA, CDR2 SNTAGT. The CDR3 nucleotides read TGTGCCAGCAGTGAGTCAGAATATCAGCCCCAGCATTTT. Translating gives CASSESEYQPQHF.

V usage is TRBV19 and J usage is TRBJ2-4; no definite D call. V lost 6 bases and J 0 bases, leaving 21 bases between the germline ends. The CDR3 has 18 residues. Germline loops: CDR1 LNHDA, CDR2 SQIVND (reference sequence). The CDR3 DNA follows: TGTGCCAGTAGGCAAAACCTGGGTTCCATCTTAGCCAAAAACATTCAGTACTTC. Translation gives CASRQNLGSILAKNIQYF. Variable domain in full (rest from reference TRBV19 and TRBJ2-4): DGGITQSPKYLFRKEGQNVTLSCEQNLNHDAMYWYRQDPGQGLRLIYYSQIVNDFQKGDIAEGYSVSREKKESFPLTVTSAQKNPTAFYLCASRQNLGSILAKNIQYFGAGTRLSVL.

The rearrangement joins TRBV2 to TRBJ2-7; 7 bases are a match to TRBD2. CDR3 length: 14 amino acids. The trim removed 7 bases at V and 2 bases at J, leaving 8 bases unmatched. CDR1 and CDR2 (germline): SNHLY, FYNNEI. The CDR3 nucleotides are TGTGCCAGCACCCTTGGGAGGGTTCCCTACGAGCAGTACTTC. This codes for CASTLGRVPYEQYF.